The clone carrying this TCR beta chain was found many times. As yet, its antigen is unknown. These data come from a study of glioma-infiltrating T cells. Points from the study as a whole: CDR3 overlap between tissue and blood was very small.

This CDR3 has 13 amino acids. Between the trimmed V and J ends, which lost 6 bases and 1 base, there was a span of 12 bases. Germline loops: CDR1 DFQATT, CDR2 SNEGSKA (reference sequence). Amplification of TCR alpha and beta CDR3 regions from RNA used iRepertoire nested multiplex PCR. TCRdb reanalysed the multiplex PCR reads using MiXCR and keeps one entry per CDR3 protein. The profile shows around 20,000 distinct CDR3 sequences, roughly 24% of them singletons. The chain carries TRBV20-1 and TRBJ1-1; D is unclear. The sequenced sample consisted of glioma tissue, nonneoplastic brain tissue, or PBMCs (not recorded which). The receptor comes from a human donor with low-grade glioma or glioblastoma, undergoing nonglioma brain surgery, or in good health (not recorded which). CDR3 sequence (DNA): TGCAGTGCCTTAGTCTACACGAACACTGAAGCTTTCTTT. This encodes CSALVYTNTEAFF.